The subject of this entry is one T cell receptor beta chain. The data derive from a study of HIV-infected children after antiretroviral therapy interruption. Overall study context: Interruption group median age about 9.5 years; continuous group around 8 years.

The CDR3 length is 16 residues. Germline lookup yields CDR1 WNHNN and CDR2 SYGVQD (reference sequence). The V end lost 0 bases, the J end lost 0 bases, and 10 bases lay between the germline ends. A 3' RACE protocol on RNA, with unique molecular identifiers, produced the TCR library. MiXCR, run by TCRdb on the 3' RACE reads, gives a single entry per CDR3 protein. Of about 89,000 distinct CDR3 sequences in the sample, roughly 6.7% are singletons; the top ten hold around 1.1%. Treatment meaning: PENTA 11 planned treatment interruption arm or continuous ART arm. V is TRBV10-1 and J is TRBJ2-3; a weak D match, TRBD2 (7 bases). This TCR was recovered from a pool of human donors with HIV. Sequencing was performed on CD45RA+ CD4+ T cells from PBMCs, pooled from several time points, taken from a donor given antiretroviral therapy, either interrupted or continuous. The subset: naive CD4+ CD45RA+ CD45RO- T cells. The DNA of the CDR3 is TGCGCCAGCAGTGAGTCGCGGGGGCTAAGCACAGATACGCAGTATTTT. Amino acids: CASSESRGLSTDTQYF.